These T cell receptor beta chains were read from a single sample in a study of cytomegalovirus exposure and HLA in healthy donors. Here immunoSEQ multiplex PCR was the method, and the copy in TCRdb shows in-frame clones only, minus some. The sample contains about 250,000 clones, 80% of which appear only once. Sequencing was carried out using PBMCs. These TCRs come from a girl aged 2-9 years in good health and CMV-seronegative. The CDR3 runs from the conserved cysteine through the conserved F or W.

V gene,CDR3 length,J gene,CDR3 protein
TRBV19,14,TRBJ2-7,CASSSGQGAYEQYF
TRBV13,16,TRBJ1-3,CASSSSGTGLGNTIYF
TRBV10-1,16,TRBJ2-3,CASRGLAGGVADTQYF
TRBV5-6,14,TRBJ1-2,CASSLARGNYGYTF
TRBV25-1,15,TRBJ2-1,CASSLYGALDNEQFF
TRBV7-2,15,TRBJ2-7,CASSTRTGYIYEQYF
TRBV30,13,TRBJ1-4,CALSGTSGEKLFF
TRBV29-1,16,TRBJ2-1,CSVGGKLAGSYNEQFF
TRBV19,16,TRBJ1-2,CASKMTGGKKSSGYTF
TRBV4-1,16,TRBJ2-2,CASSQEAQSPTGELFF
TRBV4-1,14,TRBJ2-3,CASSDEGGTDTQYF
TRBV19,15,TRBJ1-5,CASSLGVSDVEPQHF
TRBV9,13,TRBJ1-1,CASSSGQATEAFF
TRBV13,11,TRBJ2-3,CASTQVDTQYF
TRBV7-9,13,TRBJ1-1,CASAISMNTEAFF
TRBV2,15,TRBJ2-1,CASSVGGLDRAEQFF